The 21 T cell receptor beta chains presented below share a single source sample, sequenced in a study of neurological immune-mediated disorders. In TCRdb, the 5' RACE reads were re-called with MiXCR into one record per CDR3 protein. The sample has approximately 65,000 distinct CDR3 sequences; over 4% are singletons. The specimen was PBMCs. The receptors originated from a man aged 50 or older with multiple sclerosis.

In this sample, this clonotype turned up many times. A read error may account for a junction end that differs from germline. The chain employs TRBV6-6 and TRBJ1-5, with D hard to call. Germline lookup yields CDR1 MNHNY and CDR2 SVGAGI (reference sequence). CDR3 size: 13 residues. This CDR3 reads CASSPKGNQPQNF. The CDR3 DNA sequence: TGTGCCAGCAGCCCAAAAGGCAATCAGCCCCAGAATTTT.

This clonotype showed up many times. The chain is built from TRBV28 and TRBJ2-3, with unresolved D. The CDR3 extends over 16 amino acids. V was trimmed by 4 bases and J by 5 bases, leaving 19 bases between them. CDR1 MDHEN and CDR2 SYDVKM come from the germline V gene. CDR3 sequence reads: CASSSLRGVAGDTQYF. The CDR3 DNA sequence: TGTGCCAGCAGTTCCCTCAGAGGCGTGGCTGGAGATACGCAGTATTTT. The entire variable domain, with the rest obtained from reference TRBV28 and TRBJ2-3, is as follows: DVKVTQSSRYLVKRTGEKVFLECVQDMDHENMFWYRQDPGLGLRLIYFSYDVKMKEKGDIPEGYSVSREKKERFSLILESASTNQTSMYLCASSSLRGVAGDTQYFGPGTRLTVL.

V gene TRBV7-9 combines with J gene TRBJ2-5, with D maybe TRBD1 (6 bases). The CDR3 length is 16 residues. V lost 5 bases to trimming and J lost 5 bases, with 21 bases between them. Germline V gives CDR1 SEHNR, CDR2 FQNEAQ (reference sequence). CDR3 in amino acids: CASSPPDRPGGETQYF. The CDR3 DNA reads as TGTGCCAGCAGCCCCCCAGACAGGCCCGGAGGTGAGACCCAGTACTTC.

The sample holds many counts of this clonotype. The rearrangement links TRBV5-5 to TRBJ2-2, with D possibly TRBD1 on 6 matching bases. Trimming left V 5 bases short and J 2 bases short, with 10 bases between. Per germline, CDR1 SGHKS and CDR2 YYEKEE (reference sequence). CDR3 length: 14 amino acids. DNA for the CDR3: TGTGCCAGCAGACCGGACAGAAACACCGGGGAGCTGTTTTTT. This encodes CASRPDRNTGELFF.

This clonotype was counted a few times. The junction differs from germline at one of its ends, possibly a read error. The chain employs TRBV3-1 and TRBJ1-5; possibly TRBD1 for D (6 bases). The CDR3 spans 14 residues. Per germline, CDR1 LGHDT and CDR2 YNNKEL (reference sequence). The CDR3 nucleotides read TGTGCCAGCAGCCACACAGGGTTTGGTCAGCCCCAGAATTTT. Encoded protein: CASSHTGFGQPQNF.

This clonotype was recorded at least ten times. V gene TRBV7-2 combines with J gene TRBJ1-6; D is unclear. This CDR3 spans 15 amino acids. Germline CDR1 and CDR2: SGHTA and FQGNSA. Between the trimmed V and J ends, which lost 5 bases and 9 bases, there was a span of 17 bases. CDR3 region: CASSPVGIGSSPLHF. The DNA of the CDR3 is TGTGCCAGCAGCCCAGTTGGGATCGGCTCTTCACCCCTCCACTTT.

This clonotype appeared many times. V and J are TRBV9 and TRBJ2-3; D not resolved. Trimming removed 0 bases from V and 5 bases from J, with 7 bases in between. CDR1 is SGDLS and CDR2 is YYNGEE in the germline V gene. This CDR3 has 13 amino acids. Here the CDR3 reads CASSVGNRDTQYF. The CDR3 nucleotides read TGTGCCAGCAGCGTAGGGAACCGAGATACGCAGTATTTT.

This clonotype was seen at least ten times. The rearrangement joins TRBV12-3 or TRBV12-4 to TRBJ2-3; TRBD1 aligns across 7 bases. The V segment lost 6 bases and the J segment 1 base; nucleotides outside the gene matches: 1. This CDR3 has 13 amino acids. The CDR3 DNA reads as TGTGCCAGCAGGGGGACAGGCACAGATACGCAGTATTTT. The encoded protein is CASRGTGTDTQYF.

This clonotype was seen a few times. One base away lies a much larger clone, so this may be a sequencing read error. The chain carries TRBV7-8 and TRBJ2-7; D gene unclear. Trimming shortened V by 4 bases and J by 6 bases, and 13 bases separated the two germline ends. CDR3 length: 13 residues. Germline values: CDR1 SGHVS, CDR2 FQNEAQ. CDR3: CASSSRKGLEQYF. The DNA for the CDR3 is TGTGCCAGCAGCTCCCGAAAGGGCCTCGAGCAGTACTTC. Full variable domain (remainder filled in from reference TRBV7-8 and TRBJ2-7): GAGVSQSPRYKVAKRGQDVALRCDPISGHVSLFWYQQALGQGPEFLTYFQNEAQLDKSGLPSDRFFAERPEGSVSTLKIQRTQQEDSAVYLCASSSRKGLEQYFGPGTRLTVT.

CDR3 nucleotides: TGCGCCAGCAGTGAGTGGGCCAGTTACGACACCGGGGAGCTGTTTTTT. Amino acid sequence: CASSEWASYDTGELFF. The chain uses TRBV10-2 and TRBJ2-2, with D unresolved. Per the germline V gene, CDR1 is WSHSY and CDR2 is SAAADI. This CDR3 has 16 amino acids. V dropped 1 base and J dropped 3 bases, with 12 bases sitting between them.

The table lists this clonotype with many counts. V usage is TRBV7-2 and J usage is TRBJ2-5; the D gene is possibly TRBD2 (8 bases). V lost 3 bases, J lost 5 bases, and 13 bases lay in between. Germline V gives CDR1 SGHTA, CDR2 FQGNSA. The CDR3 spans 14 residues. The CDR3 region is CASSFGRGPETQYF. DNA for the CDR3: TGTGCCAGCAGCTTCGGGAGGGGGCCCGAGACCCAGTACTTC.

There are many counts of this clonotype. The chain links TRBV5-1 to TRBJ2-2; D uncertain. This CDR3 comprises 14 residues. V lost 0 bases and J 6 bases, leaving 9 bases between the germline ends. Germline values: CDR1 SGHRS, CDR2 YFSETQ. CDR3 coding DNA: TGCGCCAGCAGCTTGGCCGATGGCCCCGGGGAGCTGTTTTTT. Translated, it gives CASSLADGPGELFF.

This clonotype was observed many times. The rearrangement links TRBV20-1 to TRBJ2-1, with 8 bases lining up with TRBD2. Trimming took 6 bases from V and 7 from J; bases not matched to a gene: 8. This CDR3 has 13 residues. The germline gives CDR1 DFQATT, CDR2 SNEGSKA (reference sequence). The CDR3 DNA reads as TGCAGTGCCCCCGGGGGGGCAGTAAATGAGCAGTTCTTC. The encoded protein is CSAPGGAVNEQFF.

This clonotype came up many times. CDR3 bases: TGTGCCAGCAGCTTAGGCGGGTATAGCAATCAGCCCCAGCATTTT. Translation: CASSLGGYSNQPQHF. The V call is TRBV7-9, the J call TRBJ1-5; D is undetermined. Germline values: CDR1 SEHNR, CDR2 FQNEAQ (reference sequence). V lost 1 base, J lost 0 bases, and 7 bases lay in between. The CDR3 runs to 15 residues.

In regard to this clonotype: A much larger clone is a single base away; this may be a read error. The rearrangement uses TRBV6-6 and TRBJ2-1; D not resolved. Trimming pared 11 bases from V and 9 bases from J, leaving 17 bases between. Per the germline V gene, CDR1 is MNHNY and CDR2 is SVGAGI (reference sequence). The CDR3 is 12 amino acids. DNA of the CDR3: TGTGCCTACACGGGTTTGGTCAGTGAGCAGTTCTTC. It is translated as CAYTGLVSEQFF.

This clonotype has at least ten counts. The chain employs TRBV4-1 and TRBJ2-2, with TRBD1 as a possible D gene (5 bases). The length of the CDR3 is 14 residues. CDR1 and CDR2 (germline): MGHRA, YSYEKL. Trimming took 0 bases from V and 5 from J, leaving 7 bases between them. The CDR3 loop reads CASSQDPGTGELFF. The CDR3 DNA follows: TGCGCCAGCAGCCAAGATCCAGGGACCGGGGAGCTGTTTTTT.

This clonotype was recorded many times. This sequence joins TRBV5-1 and TRBJ2-1, with 7 positions matching TRBD1. Trimming took 2 bases from V and 2 from J; bases not matched to a gene: 4. The germline CDR1 and CDR2 sequences are SGHRS and YFSETQ. The CDR3 is made up of 15 amino acids. This CDR3 is CASSFTGETYNEQFF. As DNA, the CDR3 is TGCGCCAGCAGCTTTACAGGGGAAACCTACAATGAGCAGTTCTTC.

Many counts were recorded for this clonotype. The chain joins TRBV20-1 to TRBJ2-5, with D hard to call. Trimming removed 6 bases from V and 1 base from J, with 15 bases in between. The CDR3 runs 14 residues. Per the germline V gene, CDR1 is DFQATT and CDR2 is SNEGSKA (reference sequence). CDR3 in DNA: TGCAGTGCAAAGGACCGGGCGTTCCAAGAGACCCAGTACTTC. Amino acids: CSAKDRAFQETQYF.

Sample share makes this clonotype medium-sized. The V gene is TRBV10-3, the J gene TRBJ2-3; 12 bases are shared with TRBD2. V lost 6 bases and J lost 4; bases outside the gene matches: 14. The CDR3 consists of 18 residues. Germline V gene sequence: CDR1 ENHRY, CDR2 SYGVKD. The CDR3 loop reads CAIRNGSSGGARSDTQYF. Written as DNA, the CDR3 is TGTGCCATCAGGAATGGGTCTAGCGGGGGGGCCCGCTCAGATACGCAGTATTTT.

This clonotype was found many times. A junction end diverges from the germline sequence, so it may reflect a read error. The rearrangement links TRBV20-1 to TRBJ2-7, with D possibly being TRBD1 (6 bases). The length of the CDR3 is 12 residues. Germline V lookup: CDR1 DFQATT, CDR2 SNEGSKA (reference sequence). CDR3 in DNA: TGCAGTGCTAGAGTCCCGCGCACCGGGACATCCTTC. It yields the protein CSARVPRTGTSF.

The rearrangement joins TRBV20-1 to TRBJ2-7; maybe TRBD1 (6 bases). CDR3 size: 13 residues. Looked up from germline, CDR1 is DFQATT and CDR2 is SNEGSKA (reference sequence). V gave up 5 bases and J gave up 5 bases, with 16 bases separating them. In DNA form, the CDR3 reads TGCAGTGCTTGCAGGGGTAGGGGACACGAGCAGTACTTC. Translated: CSACRGRGHEQYF.